This T cell receptor (beta chain) stems from a study of blood T cells in healthy people across ages. With a J-beta primer mix and a sample-barcoded 5' primer, a second PCR ran 7 to 11 cycles. TCRdb independently ran MiXCR on the 5' RACE reads; one entry per CDR3 protein. The data show hundreds of thousands of distinct CDR3 sequences, 55% to 70% seen once. CDR1 DFQATT and CDR2 SNEGSKA come from the germline V gene (reference sequence). V shed 1 base, J shed 4 bases, and the junction held 6 bases outside the gene matches. There are 15 residues in the CDR3. This chain joins TRBV20-1 and TRBJ1-5; 8 bases align to TRBD1. Sequenced: blood. The origin of this receptor is a man aged 25 to 40 in good health. CDR3 nucleotides: TGCAGTGCTAGAGTGGCGGGACAGGATAATCAGCCCCAGCATTTT. Its translation: CSARVAGQDNQPQHF.